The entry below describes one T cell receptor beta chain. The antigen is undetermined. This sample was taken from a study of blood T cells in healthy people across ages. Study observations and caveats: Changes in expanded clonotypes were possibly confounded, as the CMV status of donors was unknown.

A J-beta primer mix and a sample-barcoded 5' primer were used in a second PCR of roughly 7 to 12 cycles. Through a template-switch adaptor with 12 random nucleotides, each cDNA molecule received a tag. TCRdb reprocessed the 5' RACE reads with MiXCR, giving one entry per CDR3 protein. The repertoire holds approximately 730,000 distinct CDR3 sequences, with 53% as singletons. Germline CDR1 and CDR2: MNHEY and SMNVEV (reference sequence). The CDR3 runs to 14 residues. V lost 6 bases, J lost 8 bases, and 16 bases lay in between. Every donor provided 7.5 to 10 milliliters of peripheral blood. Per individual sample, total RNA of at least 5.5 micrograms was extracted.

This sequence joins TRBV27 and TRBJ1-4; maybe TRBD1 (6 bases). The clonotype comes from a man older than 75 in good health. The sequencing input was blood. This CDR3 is CASSGGGKAEKLFF. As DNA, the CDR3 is TGTGCCAGCAGCGGGGGCGGAAAGGCCGAAAAACTGTTTTTT.